Below are 21 T cell receptor beta chains sequenced from a single sample in a study of identical twins. TCRdb passed the 5' RACE reads through MiXCR, listing each CDR3 protein once. The table has more than 650,000 distinct CDR3 sequences, 5.5% to 7.5% seen once. The sample comprised naive T cells sorted from blood. These receptors originate from a young man in good health.

This clonotype was counted many times. V is TRBV7-3 and J is TRBJ2-1; 7 nucleotides line up with TRBD2. Germline V CDR1 and CDR2: SGHTA, FQGTGA. The V gene end was trimmed by 4 bases and the J gene end by 7 bases; junction bases not matched to a gene: 4. The CDR3 contains 13 residues. The DNA for the CDR3 is TGTGCCAGCAGCTGGGGGGGGTCTAATGAGCAGTTCTTC. Amino acid sequence: CASSWGGSNEQFF.

Many counts were recorded for this clonotype. The J gene is TRBJ2-3, the V gene TRBV4-1; D is undetermined. The CDR3 has 16 residues. Trimming stripped 2 bases from V and 2 bases from J, with 14 bases between. Germline lookup yields CDR1 MGHRA and CDR2 YSYEKL. In nucleotides, the CDR3 is TGCGCCAGCAGCCAACCAGACACTCAGTACACAGATACGCAGTATTTT. This translates into CASSQPDTQYTDTQYF.

This clonotype has a count of ten or more. The chain links TRBV5-1 to TRBJ1-2; the D is unclear. The CDR3 sequence is 11 residues long. Germline CDR1 reads SGHRS; CDR2 reads YFSETQ. V was clipped by 3 bases and J by 4 bases, with 4 bases between them. The DNA of the CDR3 is TGCGCCAGCAGCTCGACCTATGGCTACACCTTC. It encodes CASSSTYGYTF.

There are a few counts of this clonotype. This chain connects TRBV18 to TRBJ2-1; 7 bases are shared with TRBD2. Losses at the gene ends were 6 bases for V and 7 bases for J; bases not matched to a gene: 12. CDR1 is KGHSH and CDR2 is LQKENI in the germline V gene. The CDR3 contains 15 residues. This CDR3 reads CASSQNPISGNEQFF. For the CDR3, the DNA is TGTGCCAGCTCGCAAAACCCTATTAGCGGGAATGAGCAGTTCTTC.

This clonotype was detected a few times. V gene TRBV12-3 or TRBV12-4 combines with J gene TRBJ1-2; maybe TRBD1 (5 bases). Trimming took 5 bases from V and 6 from J, leaving 13 bases between them. The CDR3 is made up of 13 amino acids. For the CDR3, the DNA is TGTGCCAGCAGTATGGGGCGACGGAATGGCTACACCTTC. This translates into CASSMGRRNGYTF.

This clonotype was picked up a small number of times. The genes are TRBV30 and TRBJ2-1; TRBD2 agrees at 8 bases. The V segment lost 2 bases and the J segment 6 bases; nucleotides outside the gene matches: 6. The CDR3 spans 14 residues. The germline gives CDR1 GTSNPN, CDR2 SVGIG (reference sequence). The CDR3 spells CAWSSGLVTNEQFF. The CDR3 bases are TGTGCCTGGAGTTCGGGACTAGTCACCAATGAGCAGTTCTTC.

This clonotype was recorded many times. This chain uses TRBV11-2 with TRBJ2-1; D may be TRBD1 or TRBD2 (5 bases each). Germline V gives CDR1 SGHAT, CDR2 FQNNGV. V dropped 4 bases and J dropped 9 bases, with 13 bases sitting between them. The CDR3 loop spans 13 amino acids. The CDR3, as DNA: TGTGCCAGCAGCTCTACTTGGGGACCTGAGCAGTTCTTC. Protein: CASSSTWGPEQFF.

This clonotype has just a few counts. In DNA form, the CDR3 reads TGTGCCAGCAGTACCGGGACAGGGTCTTTCTACGAGCAGTACTTC. It encodes CASSTGTGSFYEQYF. The genes are TRBV12-3 or TRBV12-4 and TRBJ2-7, with 9 bases that match TRBD1. V lost 5 bases, J lost 3 bases, and 8 bases stayed unmatched. This CDR3 comprises 15 residues.

This clonotype was seen repeatedly, ten times or more. The gene calls are TRBV29-1 and TRBJ2-7, with unresolved D. V dropped 4 bases and J dropped 2 bases, with 9 bases sitting between them. Germline V lookup: CDR1 SQVTM, CDR2 ANQGSEA. There are 12 residues in the CDR3. The CDR3 bases are TGCAGCGTTGGTGGCAAAACCTACGAGCAGTACTTC. Protein sequence: CSVGGKTYEQYF.

This clonotype has just a few counts. The chain uses TRBV20-1 and TRBJ2-1; 9 bases are shared with TRBD2. Trimming removed 4 bases from V and 7 bases from J; junction bases left unmatched: 11. From germline, CDR1 is DFQATT and CDR2 SNEGSKA (reference sequence). The CDR3 totals 15 residues. The CDR3, as DNA: TGCAGTGCTATTCCGGTAGCGGGAGTTTTAAATGAGCAGTTCTTC. Residues: CSAIPVAGVLNEQFF.

This clonotype showed up many times. This chain links TRBV15 with TRBJ2-2; D might be TRBD1 (7 bases). This CDR3 is built from 20 residues. Trimming took off 0 bases at V and 1 base at J, with 21 bases between the two ends. CDR1 is LNHNV, CDR2 YYDKDF, per germline (reference sequence). Here the CDR3 reads CATSRDWGHQGGVNTGELFF. The DNA of the CDR3 is TGTGCCACCAGCAGAGATTGGGGACATCAGGGGGGAGTGAACACCGGGGAGCTGTTTTTT.

This clonotype occurred many times. The chain uses TRBV4-1 and TRBJ2-1; TRBD1 agrees at 10 bases. This CDR3 is 15 amino acids long. V was clipped by 1 base and J by 10 bases; unmatched bases: 7. From germline, CDR1 is MGHRA and CDR2 YSYEKL. The CDR3 sequence: CASSQAGQGMFEQFF. In DNA form, the CDR3 reads TGCGCCAGCAGCCAAGCGGGACAGGGGATGTTCGAGCAGTTCTTC.

A few counts support this clonotype. This chain uses TRBV3-1 with TRBJ1-1, with D possibly being TRBD1 (6 bases). The V gene's germline CDR1 is LGHDT and CDR2 YNNKEL (reference sequence). V lost 3 bases and J lost 0, with 8 bases in between. The CDR3 length is 14 residues. The CDR3 DNA follows: TGTGCCAGCAGCCACGGGGGCTTGAACACTGAAGCTTTCTTT. This codes for CASSHGGLNTEAFF.

This clonotype was observed a handful of times. The genes are TRBV29-1 and TRBJ2-1; D uncertain. V was cut by 7 bases and J by 9 bases, with 7 bases left in between. This CDR3 spans 9 amino acids. CDR1 and CDR2 from the germline V gene are SQVTM and ANQGSEA. For the CDR3, the DNA is TGCAGCGCCGGCAGTGAGCAGTTCTTC. As protein: CSAGSEQFF.

The gene calls are TRBV10-3 and TRBJ1-2; D is undetermined. The CDR3 length is 12 residues. Trimming removed 10 bases at V and 7 bases at J, with 16 bases between. Germline V gene data show CDR1 as ENHRY and CDR2 as SYGVKD. CDR3 region: CATYVTEGGYTF. CDR3 sequence (DNA): TGTGCCACCTACGTGACGGAGGGTGGCTACACCTTC.

The sample holds many counts of this clonotype. The chain has TRBV6-1 and TRBJ2-3, with TRBD2 as a possible D gene (5 bases). CDR1 is MNHNS and CDR2 is SASEGT in the germline V gene. Deletions cut 7 bases from V and 2 bases from J, with 16 bases between. The CDR3 spans 15 residues. The CDR3 DNA is TGTGCCAGCATTCTGGGCAGGAGGCCCACAGATACGCAGTATTTT. Amino acids: CASILGRRPTDTQYF.

This clonotype was detected many times. The chain links TRBV5-1 to TRBJ2-1; D is possibly TRBD2 (6 bases). Germline CDR1 is SGHRS and CDR2 is YFSETQ. Trimming removed 2 bases from V and 5 bases from J, with 11 bases in between. This CDR3 spans 14 amino acids. CDR3 loop: CASSFGGTHNEQFF. DNA of the CDR3: TGCGCCAGCAGCTTTGGGGGGACTCACAATGAGCAGTTCTTC.

This clonotype appeared once. The chain carries TRBV14 and TRBJ2-5, with D possibly TRBD1 on 5 matching bases. The CDR3 extends over 14 amino acids. V gave up 4 bases and J gave up 1 base, with 10 bases separating them. Per germline, CDR1 SGHDN and CDR2 FVKESK. The CDR3 reads CASSLRQFQETQYF. DNA of the CDR3: TGTGCCAGCAGCCTACGACAGTTCCAAGAGACCCAGTACTTC.

The chain couples TRBV2 to TRBJ2-2; TRBD2 matches 9 bases. CDR3 size: 16 residues. Germline-derived CDR1 and CDR2 are SNHLY and FYNNEI. Losses at the gene ends were 8 bases for V and 6 bases for J; bases not matched to a gene: 13. CDR3 nucleotide sequence: TGTGCCAGCCTTAGGGTGAGCGGGAGGTCCGCCGGGGAGCTGTTTTTT. This sequence encodes CASLRVSGRSAGELFF.

The chain employs TRBV20-1 and TRBJ2-1; D is undetermined. This CDR3 has 14 amino acids. Germline values: CDR1 DFQATT, CDR2 SNEGSKA (reference sequence). The ends were cut back, 5 bases at V and 4 bases at J, with 15 bases in the middle. CDR3 amino acids: CSALPQMAYNEQFF. CDR3 coding DNA: TGCAGTGCTCTGCCCCAGATGGCTTACAATGAGCAGTTCTTC.

This clonotype was observed at least ten times. This chain uses TRBV20-1 with TRBJ1-1; D possibly corresponds to TRBD1 (6 bases). CDR1 and CDR2 (germline): DFQATT, SNEGSKA (reference sequence). This CDR3 is built from 15 residues. Trimming removed 5 bases at V and 1 base at J, with 17 bases between. DNA for the CDR3: TGCAGTGCTGGAAGAAACAGGGTCCGGAACACTGAAGCTTTCTTT. This sequence encodes CSAGRNRVRNTEAFF.